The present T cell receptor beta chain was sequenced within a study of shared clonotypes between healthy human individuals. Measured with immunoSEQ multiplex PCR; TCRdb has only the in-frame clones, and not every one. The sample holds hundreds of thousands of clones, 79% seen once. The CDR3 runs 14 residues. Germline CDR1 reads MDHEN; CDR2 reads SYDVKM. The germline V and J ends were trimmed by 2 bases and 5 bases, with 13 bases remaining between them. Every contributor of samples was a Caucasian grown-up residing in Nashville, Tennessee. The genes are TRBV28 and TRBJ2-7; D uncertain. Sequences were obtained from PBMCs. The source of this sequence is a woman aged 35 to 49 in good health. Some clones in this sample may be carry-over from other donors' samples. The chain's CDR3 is CASSLVTDTDEQYF. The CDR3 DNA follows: TGTGCCAGCAGTTTAGTAACCGACACCGACGAGCAGTACTTC.